The entry below describes one TCR beta chain. What it recognizes is unknown. The sample comes from a study of shared clonotypes between healthy human individuals. As for the study in general: Used for every donor were three CD4 naive, three CD4 memory, two CD8 naive and one CD8 memory plate.

CDR1 is SGHAT and CDR2 is FQNNGV in the germline V gene. Deletions cut 0 bases from V and 6 bases from J, with 18 bases between. This CDR3 has 17 residues. Only in-frame clones appear in the TCRdb table, and some are missing; sequencing was by immunoSEQ multiplex PCR. The table lists 2 million to 2.5 million clones, just under 95% of them singletons. General study results and limits: Sharing across a few donors was seen in 4.5% to 5.5% of naive CD4 clonotypes.

Naivety among CD8 cells was defined by CD45RO negativity and positive CCR7 selection, thereby excluding terminally differentiated effector memory CD45RA+ cells. The chain employs TRBV11-2 and TRBJ2-1; D is possibly TRBD2 (6 bases). The receptor's source is a young man in good health. Specimen: naive CD8+ T cells sorted from blood. The CDR3 DNA sequence: TGTGCCAGCAGCTTAGATCTCTTCCGGGGGACTCGCAATGAGCAGTTCTTC. Encoded protein: CASSLDLFRGTRNEQFF. Full variable domain (remainder filled in from reference TRBV11-2 and TRBJ2-1): EAGVAQSPRYKIIEKRQSVAFWCNPISGHATLYWYQQILGQGPKLLIQFQNNGVVDDSQLPKDRFSAERLKGVDSTLKIQPAKLEDSAVYLCASSLDLFRGTRNEQFFGPGTRLTVL.